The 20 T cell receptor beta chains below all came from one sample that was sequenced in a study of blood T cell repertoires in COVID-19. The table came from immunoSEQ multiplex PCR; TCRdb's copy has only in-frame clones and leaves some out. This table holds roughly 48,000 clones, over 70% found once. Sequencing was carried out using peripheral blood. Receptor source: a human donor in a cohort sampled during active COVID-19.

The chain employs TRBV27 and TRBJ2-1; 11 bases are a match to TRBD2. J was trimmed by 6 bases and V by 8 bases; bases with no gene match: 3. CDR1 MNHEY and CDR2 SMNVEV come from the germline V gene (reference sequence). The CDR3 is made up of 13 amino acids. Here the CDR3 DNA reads TGTGCCAGCTCCGGGACTAGCGGCAATGAGCAGTTCTTC. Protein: CASSGTSGNEQFF.

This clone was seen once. CDR3 DNA sequence: TGTGCCAGCAGCTTAGCGGGGGGGATGGAGACCCAGTACTTC. Protein product: CASSLAGGMETQYF. J is TRBJ2-5 and V is TRBV7-9; 7 bases agree with TRBD2. The germline V gene encodes CDR1 SEHNR and CDR2 FQNEAQ (reference sequence). The J segment lost 5 bases and the V segment lost 0 bases, leaving 3 bases of the junction unmatched. The CDR3 contains 14 residues.

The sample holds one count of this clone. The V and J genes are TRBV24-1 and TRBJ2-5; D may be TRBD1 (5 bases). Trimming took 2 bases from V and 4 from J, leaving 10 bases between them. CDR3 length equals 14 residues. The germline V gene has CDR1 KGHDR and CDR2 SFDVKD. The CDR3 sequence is CATSDSGPRETQYF. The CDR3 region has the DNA TGTGCCACCAGTGATTCAGGGCCCCGAGAGACCCAGTACTTC.

The DNA of the CDR3 is TGTGCCAGCGGGGGGGGTCCGGACGAGCAGTACTTC. The encoded protein is CASGGGPDEQYF. The chain combines TRBV6-5 with TRBJ2-7; 7 bases align to TRBD2. The CDR3 contains 12 residues. The V gene's germline CDR1 is MNHEY and CDR2 SVGAGI. The trim removed 8 bases at V and 5 bases at J, leaving 6 bases unmatched.

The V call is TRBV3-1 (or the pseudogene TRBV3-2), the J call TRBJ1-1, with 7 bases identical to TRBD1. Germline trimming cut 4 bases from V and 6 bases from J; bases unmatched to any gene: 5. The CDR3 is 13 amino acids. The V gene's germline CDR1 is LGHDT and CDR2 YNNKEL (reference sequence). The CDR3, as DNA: TGTGCCAGCAGCCGCGACAGGGTGGCTGAAGCTTTCTTT. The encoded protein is CASSRDRVAEAFF.

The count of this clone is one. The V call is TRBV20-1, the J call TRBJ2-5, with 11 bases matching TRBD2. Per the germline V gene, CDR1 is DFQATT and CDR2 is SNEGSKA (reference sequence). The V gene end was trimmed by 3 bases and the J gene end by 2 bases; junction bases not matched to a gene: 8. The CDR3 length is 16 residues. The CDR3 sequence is CSASPFVAGGQETQYF. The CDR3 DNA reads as TGCAGTGCTAGTCCCTTCGTAGCGGGGGGGCAAGAGACCCAGTACTTC.

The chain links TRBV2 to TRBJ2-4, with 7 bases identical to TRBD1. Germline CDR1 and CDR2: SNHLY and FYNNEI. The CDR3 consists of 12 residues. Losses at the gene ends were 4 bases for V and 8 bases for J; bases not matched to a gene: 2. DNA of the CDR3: TGTGCCAGCAGTGGGGACAGCGACATTCAGTACTTC. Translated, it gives CASSGDSDIQYF.

DNA for the CDR3: TGTGCCAGTAGGATCGGGTCCCAACCCACCTACGAGCAGTACTTC. Translating it yields CASRIGSQPTYEQYF. This sequence joins TRBV7-9 and TRBJ2-7; the D is unclear. Between the trimmed V and J ends, which lost 9 bases and 2 bases, there was a span of 20 bases. CDR1 SEHNR and CDR2 FQNEAQ come from the germline V gene (reference sequence). The CDR3 runs to 15 residues.

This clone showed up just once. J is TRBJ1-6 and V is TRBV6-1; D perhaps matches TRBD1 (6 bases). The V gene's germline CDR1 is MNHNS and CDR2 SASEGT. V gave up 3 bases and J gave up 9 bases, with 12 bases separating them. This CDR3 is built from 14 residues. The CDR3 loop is CASSDTGNSSPLHF. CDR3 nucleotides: TGTGCCAGCAGTGACACAGGGAATTCTTCACCCCTCCACTTT.

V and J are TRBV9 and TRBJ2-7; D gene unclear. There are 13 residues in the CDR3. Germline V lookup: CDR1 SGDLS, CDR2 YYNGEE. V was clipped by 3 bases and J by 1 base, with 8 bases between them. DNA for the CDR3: TGTGCCAGCAGCGATGGGCAGTCCTACGAGCAGTACTTC. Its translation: CASSDGQSYEQYF.

The CDR3 reads CASSVFQAPSTDTQYF. The DNA for the CDR3 is TGTGCCAGCAGCGTATTTCAGGCCCCAAGCACAGATACGCAGTATTTT. The V gene is TRBV25-1, the J gene TRBJ2-3, with D unclear. The V end lost 6 bases, the J end lost 0 bases, and 16 bases lay between the germline ends. Germline V gene lookup returns CDR1 MGHDK and CDR2 SYGVNS. The CDR3 sequence is 16 residues long.

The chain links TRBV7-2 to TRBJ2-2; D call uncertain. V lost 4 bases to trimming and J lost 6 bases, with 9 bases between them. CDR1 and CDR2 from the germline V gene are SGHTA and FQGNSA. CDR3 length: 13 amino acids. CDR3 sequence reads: CASSSAVAGELFF. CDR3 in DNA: TGTGCCAGCAGCTCCGCAGTGGCCGGGGAGCTGTTTTTT.

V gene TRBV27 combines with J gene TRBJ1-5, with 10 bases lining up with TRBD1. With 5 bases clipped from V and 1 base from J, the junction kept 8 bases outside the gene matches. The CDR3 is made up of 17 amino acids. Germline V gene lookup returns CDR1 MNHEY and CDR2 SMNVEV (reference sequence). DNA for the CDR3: TGTGCCAGCAGTACCCGACAGGGGGCGGGGAGCAATCAGCCCCAGCATTTT. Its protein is CASSTRQGAGSNQPQHF.

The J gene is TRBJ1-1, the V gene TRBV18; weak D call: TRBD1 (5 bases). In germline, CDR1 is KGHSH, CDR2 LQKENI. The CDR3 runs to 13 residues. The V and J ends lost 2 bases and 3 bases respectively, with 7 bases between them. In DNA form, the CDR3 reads TGTGCCAGCTCACCAACAGGTTACACTGAAGCTTTCTTT. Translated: CASSPTGYTEAFF.

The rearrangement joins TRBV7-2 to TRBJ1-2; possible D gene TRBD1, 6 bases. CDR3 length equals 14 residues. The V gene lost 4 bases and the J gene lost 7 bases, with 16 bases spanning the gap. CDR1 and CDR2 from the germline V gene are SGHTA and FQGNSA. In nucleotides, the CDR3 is TGTGCCAGCAGCTCAAGGGCAGGGGAAGGTGGCTACACCTTC. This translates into CASSSRAGEGGYTF.

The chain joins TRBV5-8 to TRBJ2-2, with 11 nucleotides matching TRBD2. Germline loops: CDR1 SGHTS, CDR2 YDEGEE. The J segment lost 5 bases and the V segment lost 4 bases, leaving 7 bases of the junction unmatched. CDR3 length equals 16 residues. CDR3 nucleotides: TGTGCCAGCAGCCCCCTAGCGGGGGGATTGACCGGGGAGCTGTTTTTT. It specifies CASSPLAGGLTGELFF.

The CDR3 DNA reads as TGTGCCAGCTCACCCCCATCCCCCTCTGGAAACACCATATATTTT. It codes for CASSPPSPSGNTIYF. V and J are TRBV18 and TRBJ1-3; unclear D gene. This CDR3 contains 15 residues. Germline V gene sequence: CDR1 KGHSH, CDR2 LQKENI. Trimming stripped 3 bases from V and 0 bases from J, with 9 bases between.

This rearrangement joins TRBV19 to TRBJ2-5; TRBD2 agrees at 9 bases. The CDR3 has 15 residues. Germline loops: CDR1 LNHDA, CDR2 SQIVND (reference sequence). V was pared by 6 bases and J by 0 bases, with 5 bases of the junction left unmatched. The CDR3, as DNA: TGTGCCAGTAGCCGACTAGCGGAATACCAAGAGACCCAGTACTTC. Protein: CASSRLAEYQETQYF.

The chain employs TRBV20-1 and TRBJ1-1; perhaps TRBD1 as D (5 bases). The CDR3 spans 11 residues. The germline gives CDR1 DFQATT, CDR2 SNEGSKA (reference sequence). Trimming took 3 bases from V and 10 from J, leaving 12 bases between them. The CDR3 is CSARLAGRAFF. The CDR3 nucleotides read TGCAGTGCTAGGTTGGCGGGGCGAGCTTTCTTT.

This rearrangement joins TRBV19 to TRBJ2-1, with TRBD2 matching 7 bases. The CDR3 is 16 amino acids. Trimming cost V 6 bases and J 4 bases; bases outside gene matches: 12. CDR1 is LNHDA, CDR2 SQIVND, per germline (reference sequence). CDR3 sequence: CASSTLVGGVYNEQFF. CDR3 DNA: TGTGCCAGTAGCACCCTTGTGGGGGGGGTGTACAATGAGCAGTTCTTC.